One and the same sample provided the 29 T cell receptor beta chains below, sequenced in a study of neurological immune-mediated disorders. TCRdb re-called the 5' RACE reads with MiXCR, one entry per CDR3 protein. The table records more than 40,000 distinct CDR3 sequences, 3% to 3.5% of them present only once. Sequenced material: PBMCs. Receptor source: a woman aged 50 to 60 with multiple sclerosis.

This clonotype was seen at least ten times. The V gene is TRBV7-2, the J gene TRBJ1-4; TRBD1 matches 10 bases. The V gene's germline CDR1 is SGHTA and CDR2 FQGNSA. This CDR3 is built from 16 residues. J was trimmed by 0 bases and V by 5 bases; bases with no gene match: 3. CDR3 loop: CASSPTGGATNEKLFF. CDR3 in DNA: TGTGCCAGCAGCCCGACAGGGGGCGCAACTAATGAAAAACTGTTTTTT.

This clonotype was detected ten times or more. The CDR3 sequence: CSARQGAKNIQYF. CDR3 in DNA: TGCAGTGCTAGACAGGGGGCCAAAAACATTCAGTACTTC. The gene calls are TRBV20-1 and TRBJ2-4; perhaps TRBD1 as D (6 bases). Germline loops: CDR1 DFQATT, CDR2 SNEGSKA (reference sequence). The CDR3 covers 13 residues. The germline V and J ends were trimmed by 2 bases and 1 base, with 6 bases remaining between them.

At least ten counts were recorded for this clonotype. The V gene is TRBV7-9, the J gene TRBJ1-1; D perhaps matches TRBD1 (6 bases). The V and J ends lost 3 bases and 4 bases respectively, with 12 bases between them. This CDR3 is built from 14 residues. The germline V gene has CDR1 SEHNR and CDR2 FQNEAQ (reference sequence). CDR3 sequence: CASSFYQGPTEAFF. The CDR3, as DNA: TGTGCCAGCAGCTTTTATCAGGGGCCCACTGAAGCTTTCTTT.

Many counts were recorded for this clonotype. The rearrangement joins TRBV7-2 to TRBJ1-1; D call uncertain. Germline-derived CDR1 and CDR2 are SGHTA and FQGNSA. CDR3 length: 13 amino acids. Trimming took 4 bases from V and 0 from J, leaving 6 bases between them. CDR3 sequence reads: CASSSHMNTEAFF. CDR3 in DNA: TGTGCCAGCAGCTCCCACATGAACACTGAAGCTTTCTTT.

In this sample, this clonotype turned up many times. V is TRBV20-1 and J is TRBJ1-4, with D perhaps matching TRBD1 (5 bases). With 0 bases removed from V and 7 bases from J, the gap between germline ends came to 15 bases. Germline V gene sequence: CDR1 DFQATT, CDR2 SNEGSKA (reference sequence). The CDR3 is 15 residues long. CDR3 in amino acids: CSARDGGGAGEKLFF. The CDR3 region has the DNA TGCAGTGCTAGAGATGGTGGGGGAGCCGGTGAAAAACTGTTTTTT.

This clonotype has a count of ten or more. The chain employs TRBV5-1 and TRBJ2-2, with D unresolved. The CDR3 totals 14 residues. Between the trimmed V and J ends, which lost 5 bases and 4 bases, there was a span of 12 bases. Looked up from germline, CDR1 is SGHRS and CDR2 is YFSETQ. CDR3 loop: CASRQTVSTGELFF. The CDR3, as DNA: TGCGCCAGCAGACAAACAGTAAGCACCGGGGAGCTGTTTTTT.

This clonotype was counted many times. The chain is built from TRBV5-1 and TRBJ2-1; 11 nucleotides align to TRBD2. The germline gives CDR1 SGHRS, CDR2 YFSETQ. This CDR3 region has 14 residues. V shed 7 bases and J 8 bases; nucleotides not matched to a gene: 8. For the CDR3, the DNA is TGCGCCAGCTCCACTAGCGGGAGTGTCGATGAGCAGTTCTTC. It encodes CASSTSGSVDEQFF. Based on the CDR3 plus reference TRBV5-1 and TRBJ2-1, the full variable domain is KAGVTQTPRYLIKTRGQQVTLSCSPISGHRSVSWYQQTPGQGLQFLFEYFSETQRNKGNFPGRFSGRQFSNSRSEMNVSTLELGDSALYLCASSTSGSVDEQFFGPGTRLTVL.

This clonotype was detected many times. The rearrangement uses TRBV14 and TRBJ2-1; possibly TRBD2 for D (6 bases). Trimming took 5 bases from V and 10 from J, leaving 9 bases between them. The germline V gene encodes CDR1 SGHDN and CDR2 FVKESK. This CDR3 has 11 amino acids. This chain's CDR3 is CASSGRGEQFF. CDR3 DNA: TGTGCCAGCAGCGGACGGGGGGAGCAGTTCTTC. Drawing the rest from reference TRBV14 and TRBJ2-1, the complete variable domain is EAGVTQFPSHSVIEKGQTVTLRCDPISGHDNLYWYRRVMGKEIKFLLHFVKESKQDESGMPNNRFLAERTGGTYSTLKVQPAELEDSGVYFCASSGRGEQFFGPGTRLTVL.

This clonotype was found many times. Compared with germline, one end of the junction differs, possibly owing to a read error. This chain uses TRBV7-2 with TRBJ1-1; D uncertain. The CDR3 consists of 12 residues. Germline lookup yields CDR1 SGHTA and CDR2 FQGNSA. The CDR3 region is CASSTHSGVSAF. The DNA of the CDR3 is TGTGCCAGCAGCACCCACTCCGGGGTCTCGGCCTTT.

This clonotype has ten or more counts. The genes are TRBV4-1 and TRBJ2-3, with a tentative D call TRBD2 (7 bases). V was shortened by 0 bases and J by 3 bases, with 16 bases between the two germline ends. Per germline, CDR1 MGHRA and CDR2 YSYEKL. The CDR3 is 17 amino acids. In DNA form, the CDR3 reads TGCGCCAGCAGCCAAGATTGGGGGGGGGCAAGGACAGATACGCAGTATTTT. As protein: CASSQDWGGARTDTQYF.

This clonotype was counted at least ten times. The V gene is TRBV7-3, the J gene TRBJ2-3; D gene unclear. CDR1 is SGHTA, CDR2 FQGTGA, per germline. Trimming cost V 5 bases and J 2 bases, with 8 bases left between them. The CDR3 loop spans 13 amino acids. The CDR3 is CASSRPPTDTQYF. CDR3 sequence (DNA): TGTGCCAGCAGCCGCCCACCCACAGATACGCAGTATTTT. The full variable domain, with the rest looked up from reference TRBV7-3 and TRBJ2-3, is GAGVSQTPSNKVTEKGKYVELRCDPISGHTALYWYRQSLGQGPEFLIYFQGTGAADDSGLPNDRFFAVRPEGSVSTLKIQRTERGDSAVYLCASSRPPTDTQYFGPGTRLTVL.

This clonotype was recorded many times. The gene calls are TRBV7-2 and TRBJ1-1; 11 positions match TRBD1. The CDR3 loop spans 15 amino acids. V trimming: 1 base; J trimming: 4 bases; junction bases outside the gene matches: 2. Germline CDR1 and CDR2: SGHTA and FQGNSA. The chain's CDR3 is CASSLEGTGGTEAFF. The CDR3 DNA reads TGTGCCAGCAGCTTAGAGGGGACAGGGGGCACTGAAGCTTTCTTT.

This clonotype was seen a few times. The V gene is TRBV18, the J gene TRBJ2-1; D uncertain. Germline V gives CDR1 KGHSH, CDR2 LQKENI. Trimming removed 1 base at V and 0 bases at J, with 7 bases between. This CDR3 spans 15 amino acids. The CDR3 DNA reads TGTGCCAGCTCACCACTGGTAGGCTCCTACAATGAGCAGTTCTTC. Translation: CASSPLVGSYNEQFF. Full variable domain (outside the CDR3, taken from reference TRBV18 and TRBJ2-1): NAGVMQNPRHLVRRRGQEARLRCSPMKGHSHVYWYRQLPEEGLKFMVYLQKENIIDESGMPKERFSAEFPKEGPSILRIQQVVRGDSAAYFCASSPLVGSYNEQFFGPGTRLTVL.

This clonotype was detected ten times or more. The rearrangement uses TRBV6-5 and TRBJ2-6; D may be TRBD2 (6 bases). The germline V and J ends were trimmed by 5 bases and 4 bases, with 9 bases remaining between them. CDR3 length: 14 amino acids. CDR1 is MNHEY and CDR2 is SVGAGI in the germline V gene. This chain's CDR3 is CASSPAGGANVLTF. CDR3 coding DNA: TGTGCCAGCAGTCCCGCGGGAGGGGCCAACGTCCTGACTTTC.

This clonotype showed up many times. The V gene is TRBV5-1, the J gene TRBJ2-3; 9 bases line up with TRBD2. Trimming removed 1 base from V and 0 bases from J; junction bases left unmatched: 9. This CDR3 region has 18 residues. Germline values: CDR1 SGHRS, CDR2 YFSETQ. CDR3 DNA: TGCGCCAGCAGCTTGTTCCAACTAGCGGGCGAGAGCACAGATACGCAGTATTTT. Translation: CASSLFQLAGESTDTQYF.

This clonotype occurred many times. This chain joins TRBV10-3 and TRBJ2-7, with TRBD1 matching over 12 bases. V trimming: 0 bases; J trimming: 4 bases; junction bases outside the gene matches: 4. The CDR3 is 16 amino acids. Germline V gives CDR1 ENHRY, CDR2 SYGVKD. The DNA of the CDR3 is TGTGCCATCAGTGAGTCGATGGGACAGGGGGCTTACGAGCAGTACTTC. It codes for CAISESMGQGAYEQYF.

This clonotype was recorded at least ten times. The chain recombines TRBV20-1 with TRBJ2-1, with TRBD1 as a possible D gene (5 bases). The CDR3 runs 15 residues. V shed 6 bases and J shed 9 bases, with 24 bases lying between them. Germline assignment: CDR1 DFQATT and CDR2 SNEGSKA (reference sequence). This CDR3 reads CSADRARGYLSEQFF. The CDR3 DNA is TGCAGTGCCGACCGGGCTAGGGGATACCTCAGTGAGCAGTTCTTC.

This clonotype has ten or more counts. The rearrangement joins TRBV5-1 to TRBJ2-1; 12 bases are a match to TRBD2. Germline values: CDR1 SGHRS, CDR2 YFSETQ. V was pared by 5 bases and J by 7 bases, with 7 bases of the junction left unmatched. This CDR3 has 15 amino acids. The CDR3 spells CASRASGRAGNEQFF. CDR3 DNA: TGCGCCAGCAGAGCTAGCGGGAGGGCCGGTAATGAGCAGTTCTTC.

This clonotype was observed at least ten times. The V call is TRBV7-9, the J call TRBJ2-7, with D possibly TRBD1 on 6 matching bases. Germline values: CDR1 SEHNR, CDR2 FQNEAQ (reference sequence). V lost 2 bases and J lost 6, with 11 bases in between. The CDR3 covers 13 residues. This CDR3 reads CASSLLGAREQYF. CDR3 bases: TGTGCCAGCAGCTTATTGGGGGCTCGCGAGCAGTACTTC. The variable domain in full, completed from reference TRBV7-9 and TRBJ2-7, reads DTGVSQNPRHKITKRGQNVTFRCDPISEHNRLYWYRQTLGQGPEFLTYFQNEAQLEKSRLLSDRFSAERPKGSFSTLEIQRTEQGDSAMYLCASSLLGAREQYFGPGTRLTVT.

This clonotype has ten or more counts. This CDR3 reads CASSLGQGTSPLHF. DNA of the CDR3: TGCGCCAGCAGCTTGGGACAGGGGACTTCACCCCTCCACTTT. The chain is built from TRBV5-1 and TRBJ1-6; 8 positions agree with TRBD1. This CDR3 has 14 residues. The germline gives CDR1 SGHRS, CDR2 YFSETQ. V shed 0 bases and J 9 bases; nucleotides not matched to a gene: 2. Full variable domain (outside the CDR3, taken from reference TRBV5-1 and TRBJ1-6): KAGVTQTPRYLIKTRGQQVTLSCSPISGHRSVSWYQQTPGQGLQFLFEYFSETQRNKGNFPGRFSGRQFSNSRSEMNVSTLELGDSALYLCASSLGQGTSPLHFGNGTRLTVT.

This clonotype showed up many times. The V gene is TRBV25-1, the J gene TRBJ2-5, with a weak D call TRBD1 (6 bases). The CDR3 is 15 amino acids. Trimming stripped 3 bases from V and 5 bases from J, with 16 bases between. The germline V gene encodes CDR1 MGHDK and CDR2 SYGVNS. The CDR3 DNA sequence: TGTGCCAGCAGTGAGACAGGTTGGGCTAGGGAGACCCAGTACTTC. Protein: CASSETGWARETQYF.

This clonotype was picked up many times. This chain links TRBV5-1 with TRBJ2-2, with D unresolved. The CDR3 extends over 13 amino acids. Germline loops: CDR1 SGHRS, CDR2 YFSETQ. Deletions cut 4 bases from V and 7 bases from J, with 11 bases between. The CDR3 is CASSVEAVGELFF. The CDR3 DNA reads TGCGCCAGCAGCGTTGAAGCTGTCGGGGAGCTGTTTTTT.

At least ten counts were recorded for this clonotype. V is TRBV11-2 and J is TRBJ2-7; 9 bases match TRBD2. The CDR3 has 17 amino acids. Trimming at V came to 1 base and at J to 6 bases, leaving 13 bases not matched to a gene. The V gene's germline CDR1 is SGHAT and CDR2 FQNNGV. The CDR3 region is CASSLAPLGLAGSEQYF. Written as DNA, the CDR3 is TGTGCCAGCAGCTTAGCACCACTAGGGCTAGCGGGAAGCGAGCAGTACTTC.

This clonotype was detected many times. This chain connects TRBV5-1 to TRBJ1-2; 8 nucleotides line up with TRBD1. This CDR3 is built from 14 residues. The V gene's germline CDR1 is SGHRS and CDR2 YFSETQ. The V and J ends lost 5 bases and 1 base, in that order; junction bases with no gene match: 4. CDR3 sequence (DNA): TGCGCCAGCAGGGACAGGGCCCTTAACTATGGCTACACCTTC. Its protein product is CASRDRALNYGYTF.

This clonotype was recorded at least ten times. V gene TRBV19 combines with J gene TRBJ1-2, with a tentative D call TRBD1 (5 bases). Germline V lookup: CDR1 LNHDA, CDR2 SQIVND (reference sequence). The CDR3 extends over 14 amino acids. V lost 7 bases, J lost 3 bases, and 15 bases lay in between. CDR3 amino acids: CASTRTGGYYGYTF. CDR3 bases: TGTGCCAGTACCCGGACGGGGGGATACTATGGCTACACCTTC.

This clonotype was counted many times. The chain employs TRBV5-1 and TRBJ2-1, with 9 positions matching TRBD2. The V segment lost 1 base and the J segment 7 bases; nucleotides outside the gene matches: 6. There are 15 residues in the CDR3. In germline, CDR1 is SGHRS, CDR2 YFSETQ. The CDR3 loop is CASSLSGGFRNEQFF. The CDR3 DNA reads as TGCGCCAGCAGCTTGAGCGGGGGGTTTAGGAATGAGCAGTTCTTC. The entire variable domain, with the rest obtained from reference TRBV5-1 and TRBJ2-1, is as follows: KAGVTQTPRYLIKTRGQQVTLSCSPISGHRSVSWYQQTPGQGLQFLFEYFSETQRNKGNFPGRFSGRQFSNSRSEMNVSTLELGDSALYLCASSLSGGFRNEQFFGPGTRLTVL.

This clonotype was seen ten or more times. The chain has TRBV6-1 and TRBJ1-5; unclear D gene. The germline gives CDR1 MNHNS, CDR2 SASEGT. Trimming shortened V by 4 bases and J by 6 bases, and 13 bases separated the two germline ends. This CDR3 region has 14 residues. The CDR3 is CASSATDSRQPQHF. CDR3 DNA: TGTGCCAGCAGTGCAACGGACTCACGTCAGCCCCAGCATTTT.

This clonotype was counted ten times or more. The rearrangement joins TRBV20-1 to TRBJ1-2, with 7 nucleotides matching TRBD1. The CDR3 sequence is 15 residues long. Germline-derived CDR1 and CDR2 are DFQATT and SNEGSKA (reference sequence). The trim removed 6 bases at V and 8 bases at J, leaving 18 bases unmatched. CDR3 protein: CSAPPFDRVEGGYTF. The CDR3 bases are TGCAGTGCGCCTCCCTTCGACAGGGTCGAGGGCGGCTACACCTTC.

This clonotype was seen at least ten times. The rearrangement links TRBV4-2 to TRBJ2-1; D is uncertain. Trimming left V 0 bases short and J 1 base short, with 13 bases between. The CDR3 is 17 residues long. Germline V gene sequence: CDR1 LGHNA, CDR2 YNFKEQ. DNA for the CDR3: TGTGCCAGCAGCCAAGATCAATCTAGAGGTTCCTACAATGAGCAGTTCTTC. Protein sequence: CASSQDQSRGSYNEQFF.